These 3 T cell receptor beta chains were sequenced from one sample in a study of response to subunit inactivated influenza vaccine. Via MiXCR, TCRdb re-called the RT-PCR reads, giving one row per CDR3 protein. This table has hundreds of thousands of distinct CDR3 sequences, around 14% appearing once. The input for sequencing was PBMCs from blood, taken about 13 days after vaccination. The receptors were sampled from a man aged 50 to 60 who received an inactivated influenza vaccine.

Comments on this clonotype: One end of the junction varies from germline; a read error may be responsible. The chain links TRBV18 to TRBJ1-1; D remains unclear. The CDR3 sequence is 15 residues long. Germline CDR1 KGHSH, CDR2 LQKENI. CDR3 amino acids: CASSPRSDLKTEAFF. CDR3 DNA sequence: TGTGCCAGCTCACCGAGATCGGATTTGAAAACTGAAGCTTTCTTT.

This clonotype came up a few times. The chain employs TRBV25-1 and TRBJ2-3; D uncertain. V was clipped by 1 base and J by 1 base, with 3 bases between them. This CDR3 region has 13 residues. Germline V gene lookup returns CDR1 MGHDK and CDR2 SYGVNS. CDR3 nucleotide sequence: TGTGCCAGCAGTGAATCCGGCACAGATACGCAGTATTTT. It is translated as CASSESGTDTQYF.

This clonotype has more than one count but fewer than ten. The rearrangement uses TRBV7-8 and TRBJ2-1; 10 positions match TRBD2. The germline V gene encodes CDR1 SGHVS and CDR2 FQNEAQ. V gave up 5 bases and J gave up 12 bases; unmatched junction bases: 19. CDR3 length: 17 residues. In nucleotides, the CDR3 is TGTGCCAGCAGCCAGACTCCCGGGACTAGGACTAGCGGAGGGCAGTTCTTC. As protein: CASSQTPGTRTSGGQFF.